These 14 T cell receptor beta chains were sequenced from one sample in a study of Ad26.COV2.S vaccination and SARS-CoV-2 variants. The protocol was immunoSEQ multiplex PCR, while the TCRdb copy is restricted to in-frame clones and leaves out a portion. Here the sample spans approximately 400,000 clones, about 92% being singletons. Sequencing was performed on peripheral blood, taken after recovery from COVID-19. These TCRs come from a human donor who had recovered from COVID-19.

The rearrangement links TRBV5-6 to TRBJ2-7, with D perhaps TRBD1 (5 bases). Trimming shortened V by 3 bases and J by 0 bases, and 16 bases separated the two germline ends. This CDR3 region has 16 residues. Germline V lookup: CDR1 SGHDT, CDR2 YYEEEE. The CDR3: CASSSGQGFTSYEQYF. Here the CDR3 DNA reads TGTGCCAGCAGCTCCGGGCAGGGATTCACCTCCTACGAGCAGTACTTC.

The chain combines TRBV2 with TRBJ1-1, with TRBD1 identical over 8 bases. The CDR3 runs 15 residues. After removal of 1 base from V and 1 base from J, the junction contained 2 bases not matched to a gene. Germline assignment: CDR1 SNHLY and CDR2 FYNNEI. CDR3 DNA: TGTGCCAGCAGTGAAGTGGACAGGGCGAACACTGAAGCTTTCTTT. Amino acid sequence: CASSEVDRANTEAFF.

V gene TRBV29-1 combines with J gene TRBJ1-6; TRBD1 is a possible D gene (5 bases). The ends were cut back, 7 bases at V and 0 bases at J, with 10 bases in the middle. This CDR3 has 14 residues. Germline V CDR1 and CDR2: SQVTM, ANQGSEA. As DNA, the CDR3 is TGCAGCGCCCGAGGGGACTCCTATAATTCACCCCTCCACTTT. This translates into CSARGDSYNSPLHF.

V gene TRBV5-4 combines with J gene TRBJ2-4; 7 bases are shared with TRBD1. V gave up 3 bases and J gave up 3 bases; unmatched junction bases: 6. Germline CDR1 SGHNT, CDR2 YYREEE (reference sequence). CDR3 length: 15 residues. DNA of the CDR3: TGTGCCAGCAGCTCCAGGGGGTATGGCAAAAACATTCAGTACTTC. This encodes CASSSRGYGKNIQYF.

The rearrangement uses TRBV3-1 (or the pseudogene TRBV3-2) and TRBJ2-2; D is possibly TRBD2 (6 bases). V gave up 6 bases and J gave up 1 base, with 15 bases separating them. In germline, CDR1 is LGHDT, CDR2 YNNKEL (reference sequence). CDR3 length: 16 amino acids. The CDR3 nucleotides read TGTGCCAGCAGGCGATCCGGGACTGTGAACACCGGGGAGCTGTTTTTT. Its translation is CASRRSGTVNTGELFF.

The genes are TRBV11-2 and TRBJ2-1; no reliable D call. The CDR3 is 11 amino acids. V lost 5 bases and J 4 bases, leaving 3 bases between the germline ends. Germline lookup yields CDR1 SGHAT and CDR2 FQNNGV. The CDR3 nucleotides are TGTGCCAGCAGCGAATACAATGAGCAGTTCTTC. Translation gives CASSEYNEQFF.

This chain joins TRBV4-2 and TRBJ1-4; D not resolved. The length of the CDR3 is 18 residues. Between the trimmed V and J ends, which lost 2 bases and 6 bases, there was a span of 22 bases. Looked up from germline, CDR1 is LGHNA and CDR2 is YNFKEQ. In DNA form, the CDR3 reads TGTGCCAGCAGCCAACTACTGCCGATCGGAATAGGCCATGAAAAACTGTTTTTT. This sequence encodes CASSQLLPIGIGHEKLFF.

Details on this clone: The sample holds other DNA sequences that translate to the same CDR3. CDR3 loop: CASSQGGTDTQYF. Here the CDR3 DNA reads TGCGCCAGCAGCCAGGGGGGCACAGATACGCAGTATTTT. The chain combines TRBV5-1 with TRBJ2-3, with TRBD1 identical over 7 bases. V lost 4 bases, J lost 1 base, and 0 bases stayed unmatched. This CDR3 contains 13 residues. CDR1 is SGHRS and CDR2 is YFSETQ in the germline V gene. Supplemented by reference TRBV5-1 and TRBJ2-3, the full variable domain reads KAGVTQTPRYLIKTRGQQVTLSCSPISGHRSVSWYQQTPGQGLQFLFEYFSETQRNKGNFPGRFSGRQFSNSRSEMNVSTLELGDSALYLCASSQGGTDTQYFGPGTRLTVL.

CDR3 sequence: CASSVGTGSYGYTF. CDR3 DNA: TGTGCCAGCAGCGTGGGGACAGGGTCCTATGGCTACACCTTC. J is TRBJ1-2 and V is TRBV5-6; 9 bases agree with TRBD1. V was clipped by 4 bases and J by 4 bases; unmatched bases: 5. There are 14 residues in the CDR3. In germline, CDR1 is SGHDT, CDR2 YYEEEE.

This chain joins TRBV19 and TRBJ1-5; D may be TRBD1 (5 bases). Germline CDR1 is LNHDA and CDR2 is SQIVND (reference sequence). This CDR3 comprises 13 residues. V lost 2 bases, J lost 9 bases, and 11 bases lay in between. The CDR3 loop reads CASSISQGRPQHF. The CDR3 DNA follows: TGTGCCAGTAGTATATCTCAGGGCCGGCCCCAGCATTTT.

This chain links TRBV10-3 with TRBJ2-1; D assignment may be TRBD1 or TRBD2 (5 bases each). The CDR3 extends over 17 amino acids. Deletions cut 5 bases from V and 0 bases from J, with 17 bases between. Germline-derived CDR1 and CDR2 are ENHRY and SYGVKD. CDR3 nucleotide sequence: TGTGCCATCAGTACTGACACCGGGACGTCCTCCTACAATGAGCAGTTCTTC. Protein sequence: CAISTDTGTSSYNEQFF.

This clone was counted many times. The rearrangement links TRBV3-1 (or the pseudogene TRBV3-2) to TRBJ1-5, with unresolved D. The V gene's germline CDR1 is LGHDT and CDR2 YNNKEL (reference sequence). This CDR3 contains 16 residues. The ends were cut back, 0 bases at V and 0 bases at J, with 9 bases in the middle. The CDR3 bases are TGTGCCAGCAGCCAAGATAGCCATTATAGCAATCAGCCCCAGCATTTT. As protein: CASSQDSHYSNQPQHF.

The chain employs TRBV12-5 and TRBJ1-5; D is possibly TRBD1 (5 bases). CDR1 is LGHNT, CDR2 FRNRAP, per germline. CDR3 size: 15 residues. Trimming removed 5 bases from V and 2 bases from J, with 13 bases in between. In DNA form, the CDR3 reads TGTGCTAGTGGTATTACAGGACTGGGCAATCAGCCCCAGCATTTT. This gives the protein CASGITGLGNQPQHF.

This clone was detected only once. For the CDR3, the DNA is TGCGCCAGCAGCCAAACGACCGATTTTTCTTATGGCTACACCTTC. It codes for CASSQTTDFSYGYTF. This chain uses TRBV4-3 with TRBJ1-2; D not resolved. V shed 2 bases and J shed 5 bases, with 15 bases lying between them. The V gene's germline CDR1 is LGHNA and CDR2 YSLEER. The CDR3 runs to 15 residues.